This T cell receptor (beta chain) was identified during a study of human T cells and chemical hapten exposure. This CDR3 spans 14 amino acids. V gave up 3 bases and J gave up 8 bases; unmatched junction bases: 6. CDR1 and CDR2 (germline): SGHDN, FVKESK. This clonotype has more than one count but fewer than ten. TCRdb reanalysed the RACE reads using MiXCR and keeps one entry per CDR3 protein. The sample holds fewer than 100,000 distinct CDR3 sequences; under 13% are singletons and the top ten take more than 1%. Regarding time point: patch test 3, about 24 weeks after DPC sensitization. The treatment is: therapeutic diphenylcyclopropenone sensitization with weekly scalp DPC. It was from unfractionated whole blood that total RNA was extracted.

The receptor's source is a woman in her thirties with alopecia areata. Some clones in this sample may be carry-over from other donors' samples. This chain links TRBV14 with TRBJ2-7; 11 bases are shared with TRBD1. The sample here was whole blood, taken in connection with sensitization to the hapten diphenylcyclopropenone (DPC). CDR3 in amino acids: CASSHGQGASKQYV. The CDR3 coding sequence is TGTGCCAGCAGCCACGGACAGGGGGCGTCTAAGCAGTACGTC.